This note documents a single TCR beta chain sequence. This specimen comes from a study of blood T cell repertoires in COVID-19. Study context: Nucleic acid was either cDNA or gDNA, and it came from T cells, B-cell-depleted T cells, or PBMCs.

Germline CDR1 MNHEY, CDR2 SVGEGT. The V segment lost 6 bases and the J segment 5 bases; nucleotides outside the gene matches: 11. This CDR3 comprises 16 residues. Methods used by the authors: Using reference gene primer amplification, nucleated cell counts were estimated. Sequencing used immunoSEQ multiplex PCR; TCRdb keeps in-frame clones, though not all of them. V, J and clone size derive from that table, while D and trimming were established from the DNA sequence. Here the sample spans around 98,000 clones, 84% being singletons. The clonotype originates from a woman between 55 and 75 years old with acute or convalescent COVID-19. The sample comprised peripheral blood. The gene calls are TRBV6-2 or TRBV6-3 and TRBJ2-7, with TRBD2 identical over 12 bases. The DNA of the CDR3 is TGTGCCAGCAGCAGACGGGCTAGCGGGGGGGCCAACGAGCAGTACTTC. Protein sequence: CASSRRASGGANEQYF.